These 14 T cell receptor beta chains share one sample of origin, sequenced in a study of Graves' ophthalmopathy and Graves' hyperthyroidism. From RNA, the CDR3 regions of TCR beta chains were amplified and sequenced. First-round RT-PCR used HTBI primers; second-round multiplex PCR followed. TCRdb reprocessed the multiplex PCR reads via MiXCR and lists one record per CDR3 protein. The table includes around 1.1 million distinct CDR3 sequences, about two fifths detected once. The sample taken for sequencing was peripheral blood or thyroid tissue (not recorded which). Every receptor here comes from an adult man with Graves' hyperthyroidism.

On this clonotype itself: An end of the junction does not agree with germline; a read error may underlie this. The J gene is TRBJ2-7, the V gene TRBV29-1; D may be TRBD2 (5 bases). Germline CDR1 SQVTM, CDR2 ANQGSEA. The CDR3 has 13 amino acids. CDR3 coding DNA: TGCAGCGTGGGGAATAGGAGGAACTACGAGCGGTACTTC. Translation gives CSVGNRRNYERYF.

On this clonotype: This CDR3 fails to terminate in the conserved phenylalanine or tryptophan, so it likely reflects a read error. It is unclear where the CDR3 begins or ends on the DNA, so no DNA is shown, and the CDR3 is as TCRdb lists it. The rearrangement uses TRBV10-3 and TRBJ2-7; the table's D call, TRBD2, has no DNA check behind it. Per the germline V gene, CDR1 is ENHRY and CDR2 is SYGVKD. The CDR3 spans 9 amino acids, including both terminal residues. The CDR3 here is CAISQSGGI.

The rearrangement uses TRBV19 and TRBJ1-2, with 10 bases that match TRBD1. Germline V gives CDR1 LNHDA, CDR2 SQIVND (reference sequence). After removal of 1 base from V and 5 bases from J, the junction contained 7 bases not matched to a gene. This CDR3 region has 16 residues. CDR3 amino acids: CASSIGDRGLRYGYTF. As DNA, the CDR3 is TGTGCCAGTAGTATAGGAGACAGGGGGCTTCGGTATGGCTACACCTTC. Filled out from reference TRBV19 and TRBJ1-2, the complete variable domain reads DGGITQSPKYLFRKEGQNVTLSCEQNLNHDAMYWYRQDPGQGLRLIYYSQIVNDFQKGDIAEGYSVSREKKESFPLTVTSAQKNPTAFYLCASSIGDRGLRYGYTFGSGTRLTVV.

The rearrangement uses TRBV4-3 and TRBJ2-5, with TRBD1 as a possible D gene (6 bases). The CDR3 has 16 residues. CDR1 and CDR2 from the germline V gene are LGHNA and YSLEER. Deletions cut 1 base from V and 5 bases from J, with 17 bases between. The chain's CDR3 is CASSQVGVRGTETQYF. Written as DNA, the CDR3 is TGCGCCAGCAGCCAAGTGGGGGTGAGGGGGACGGAGACCCAGTACTTC.

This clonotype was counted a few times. The CDR3 here is CASSYFQGGMNTEAFF. In DNA form, the CDR3 reads TGTGCCAGCAGTTACTTCCAGGGGGGGATGAACACTGAAGCTTTCTTT. The J gene is TRBJ1-1, the V gene TRBV6-2 or TRBV6-3, with 7 bases matching TRBD1. Germline CDR1 reads MNHEY; CDR2 reads SVGEGT. With V trimmed by 1 base and J by 0 bases, 5 bases remained unmatched. This CDR3 spans 16 amino acids.

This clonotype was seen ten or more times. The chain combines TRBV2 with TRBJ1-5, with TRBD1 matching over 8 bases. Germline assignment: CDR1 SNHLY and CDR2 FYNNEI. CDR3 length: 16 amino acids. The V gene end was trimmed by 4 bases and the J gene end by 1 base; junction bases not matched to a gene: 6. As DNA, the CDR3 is TGTGCCAGCAGTGTCGGGACAGGCGGAAGCAATCAGCCCCAGCATTTT. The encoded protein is CASSVGTGGSNQPQHF.

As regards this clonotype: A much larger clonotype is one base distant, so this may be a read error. CDR3: CASGATGLYGYTF. CDR3 nucleotides: TGTGCCAGCGGCGCGACAGGCCTATATGGCTACACCTTC. The V and J genes are TRBV5-6 and TRBJ1-2, with a weak D call TRBD1 (6 bases). This CDR3 region has 13 residues. V was pared by 7 bases and J by 5 bases, with 15 bases between. CDR1 is SGHDT and CDR2 is YYEEEE in the germline V gene.

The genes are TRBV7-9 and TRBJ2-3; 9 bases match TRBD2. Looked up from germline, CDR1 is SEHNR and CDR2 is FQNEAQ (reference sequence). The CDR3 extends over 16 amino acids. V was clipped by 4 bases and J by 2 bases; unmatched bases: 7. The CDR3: CASSSASGAVTDTQYF. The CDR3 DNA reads TGTGCCAGCAGCTCGGCTAGCGGGGCCGTCACAGATACGCAGTATTTT. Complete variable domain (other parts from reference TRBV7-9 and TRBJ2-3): DTGVSQNPRHKITKRGQNVTFRCDPISEHNRLYWYRQTLGQGPEFLTYFQNEAQLEKSRLLSDRFSAERPKGSFSTLEIQRTEQGDSAMYLCASSSASGAVTDTQYFGPGTRLTVL.

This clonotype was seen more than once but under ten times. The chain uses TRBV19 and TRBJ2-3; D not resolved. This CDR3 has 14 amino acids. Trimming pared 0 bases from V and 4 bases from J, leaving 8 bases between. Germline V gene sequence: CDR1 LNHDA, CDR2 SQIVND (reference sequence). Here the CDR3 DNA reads TGTGCCAGTAGTATAGATGGTCGGTCAGATACGCAGTATTTT. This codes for CASSIDGRSDTQYF.

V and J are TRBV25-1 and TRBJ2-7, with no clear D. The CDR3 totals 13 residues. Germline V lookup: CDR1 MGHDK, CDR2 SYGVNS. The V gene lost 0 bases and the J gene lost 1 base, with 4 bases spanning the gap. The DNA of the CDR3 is TGTGCCAGCAGTGAATATTTGTCCTACGAGCAGTACTTC. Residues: CASSEYLSYEQYF.

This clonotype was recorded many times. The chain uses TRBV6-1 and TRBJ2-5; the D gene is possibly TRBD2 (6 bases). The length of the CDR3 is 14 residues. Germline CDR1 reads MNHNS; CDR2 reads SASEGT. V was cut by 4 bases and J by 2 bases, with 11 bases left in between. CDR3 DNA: TGTGCCAGCAGTGGGAGGGGTGCTCAAGAGACCCAGTACTTC. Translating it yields CASSGRGAQETQYF.

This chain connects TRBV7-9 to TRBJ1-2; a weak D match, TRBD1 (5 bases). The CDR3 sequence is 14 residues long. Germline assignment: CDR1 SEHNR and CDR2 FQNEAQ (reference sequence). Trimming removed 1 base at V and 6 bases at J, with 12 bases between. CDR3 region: CASSLGEGRDGYTF. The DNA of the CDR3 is TGTGCCAGCAGCTTAGGAGAGGGGAGGGATGGCTACACCTTC.

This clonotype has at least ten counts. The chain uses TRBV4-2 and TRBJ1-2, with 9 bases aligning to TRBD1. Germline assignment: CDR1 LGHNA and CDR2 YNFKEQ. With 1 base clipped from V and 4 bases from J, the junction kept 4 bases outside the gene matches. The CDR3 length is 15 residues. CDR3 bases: TGTGCCAGCAGCCAAGCCGGGACAGGGCCCTATGGCTACACCTTC. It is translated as CASSQAGTGPYGYTF.

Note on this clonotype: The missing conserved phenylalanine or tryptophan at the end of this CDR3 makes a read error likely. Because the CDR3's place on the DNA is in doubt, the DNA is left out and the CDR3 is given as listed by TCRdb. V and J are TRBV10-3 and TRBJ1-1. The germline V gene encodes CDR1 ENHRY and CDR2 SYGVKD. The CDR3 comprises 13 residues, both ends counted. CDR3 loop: CASSGALRIPTST.